The T cell receptor beta chain described here comes from a study of blood T cell repertoires in COVID-19. Turning to the study itself: Specimens from acute and convalescent COVID-19 originated in the United States, Italy and Spain. PBMCs, B-cell-depleted T cells, or T cells were the source of the cDNA or gDNA that made up the material.

This clone has more than one count but fewer than ten. V lost 4 bases to trimming and J lost 2 bases; unmatched junction nucleotides: 7. The germline CDR1 and CDR2 sequences are LGHDT and YNNKEL (reference sequence). There are 15 residues in the CDR3. Per the authors' pipeline: How many nucleated cells were present was estimated from reference gene primer amplification. The table came from immunoSEQ multiplex PCR; TCRdb's copy has only in-frame clones and leaves some out. The DNA gave D and trimming, while V, J and clone size come from that table. Of roughly 140,000 clones in the sample, approximately 84% were seen once.

The specimen was peripheral blood. The chain employs TRBV3-1 (or the pseudogene TRBV3-2) and TRBJ2-7, with TRBD1 identical over 8 bases. This clonotype originated in a human donor in a cohort sampled during active COVID-19. The DNA for the CDR3 is TGTGCCAGCAGCCTAAGGGACAGGCTAACCTACGAGCAGTACTTC. Translated: CASSLRDRLTYEQYF.